These 13 T cell receptor beta chains share one sample of origin, sequenced in a study of human T cells and chemical hapten exposure. TCRdb reprocessed the RACE reads via MiXCR and lists one record per CDR3 protein. The repertoire has approximately 73,000 distinct CDR3 sequences, about a tenth of them found once; the top ten carry 1.4%. Time point indicated: patch test 1, 2 weeks after DPC sensitization. Described treatment: therapeutic diphenylcyclopropenone sensitization with weekly scalp DPC. The source was whole blood, collected in connection with sensitization to the hapten diphenylcyclopropenone (DPC). Receptors originate from a woman between 50 and 59 years old with alopecia areata. Some clones in this sample may be carry-over from other donors' samples.

This clonotype was seen ten or more times. This chain links TRBV3-1 with TRBJ2-1, with 7 bases identical to TRBD2. V lost 1 base, J lost 8 bases, and 5 bases stayed unmatched. The length of the CDR3 is 14 residues. Germline CDR1 and CDR2: LGHDT and YNNKEL (reference sequence). CDR3 region: CASSQAAGRDEQFF. The CDR3 nucleotides read TGTGCCAGCAGCCAAGCGGCAGGGAGGGATGAGCAGTTCTTC.

This rearrangement joins TRBV6-5 to TRBJ2-7; 15 bases are a match to TRBD2. V shed 6 bases, J shed 3 bases, and the junction held 9 bases outside the gene matches. The CDR3 runs to 17 residues. Germline V gene data show CDR1 as MNHEY and CDR2 as SVGAGI. CDR3 loop: CASRRPGLAGGVYEQYF. The CDR3 coding sequence is TGTGCCAGCAGGCGGCCGGGACTAGCGGGAGGCGTCTACGAGCAGTACTTC.

This chain joins TRBV28 and TRBJ2-4, with 8 bases fitting TRBD2. The V segment lost 5 bases and the J segment 0 bases; nucleotides outside the gene matches: 9. The CDR3 has 17 residues. CDR1 and CDR2 (germline): MDHEN, SYDVKM. Here the CDR3 reads CASSPRGAGVAKNIQYF. The CDR3 DNA follows: TGTGCCAGCAGTCCCCGGGGAGCGGGGGTAGCCAAAAACATTCAGTACTTC. Filled out from reference TRBV28 and TRBJ2-4, the complete variable domain reads DVKVTQSSRYLVKRTGEKVFLECVQDMDHENMFWYRQDPGLGLRLIYFSYDVKMKEKGDIPEGYSVSREKKERFSLILESASTNQTSMYLCASSPRGAGVAKNIQYFGAGTRLSVL.

This clonotype occurred a few times. The J gene is TRBJ1-1, the V gene TRBV2; D is uncertain. With 10 bases removed from V and 1 base from J, the gap between germline ends came to 7 bases. The CDR3 sequence is 11 residues long. Germline V gives CDR1 SNHLY, CDR2 FYNNEI. CDR3: CATAPNTEAFF. The CDR3 region has the DNA TGTGCCACCGCTCCGAACACTGAAGCTTTCTTT.

In this sample, this clonotype turned up a few times. The V and J genes are TRBV9 and TRBJ2-2; D gene ambiguous. Trimming took off 6 bases at V and 0 bases at J, with 3 bases between the two ends. This CDR3 region has 12 residues. Germline V gives CDR1 SGDLS, CDR2 YYNGEE. The CDR3 bases are TGTGCCAGCACCACGAACACCGGGGAGCTGTTTTTT. It is translated as CASTTNTGELFF.

V usage is TRBV28 and J usage is TRBJ2-1, with TRBD2 matching over 10 bases. The CDR3 is made up of 15 amino acids. The junction had 11 bases not matched to a gene; V was cut back by 6 bases and J by 9 bases. Per germline, CDR1 MDHEN and CDR2 SYDVKM. CDR3 residues: CASSVAGTSEGEQFF. DNA of the CDR3: TGTGCCAGCAGCGTAGCAGGGACTAGCGAGGGTGAGCAGTTCTTC.

Written as DNA, the CDR3 is TGCAGCGTTGAGGGAGATACGCAGTATTTT. It yields the protein CSVEGDTQYF. This chain uses TRBV29-1 with TRBJ2-3, with no clear D. Per the germline V gene, CDR1 is SQVTM and CDR2 is ANQGSEA. This CDR3 spans 10 amino acids. The ends were cut back, 3 bases at V and 5 bases at J, with 3 bases in the middle.

CDR3 in DNA: TGTGCCAGCAGCCAAGATCCCCTAGCGGGATACGAGCAGTACTTC. Translation: CASSQDPLAGYEQYF. The gene calls are TRBV3-1 and TRBJ2-7; TRBD2 matches at 9 bases. J was trimmed by 4 bases and V by 0 bases; bases with no gene match: 4. Germline CDR1 reads LGHDT; CDR2 reads YNNKEL (reference sequence). This CDR3 contains 15 residues.

This clonotype was recorded many times. The chain uses TRBV19 and TRBJ1-4, with TRBD1 as a possible D gene (5 bases). CDR1 is LNHDA, CDR2 SQIVND, per germline (reference sequence). The CDR3 covers 14 residues. The germline V and J ends were trimmed by 10 bases and 7 bases, with 19 bases remaining between them. CDR3 sequence (DNA): TGTGCCACCTCCGGGGCCCTCGGGGGTGAAAAACTGTTTTTT. Residues: CATSGALGGEKLFF.

This clonotype was found a few times. This chain uses TRBV7-4 with TRBJ2-7; a possible D gene is TRBD1 (6 bases). V lost 1 base, J lost 7 bases, and 14 bases lay in between. The germline CDR1 and CDR2 sequences are SGHVT and SQSDAQ. The CDR3 sequence is 14 residues long. The DNA of the CDR3 is TGTGCCAGCAGCTTAGACAGGGTGGGCTGGGAGCAGTACTTC. This codes for CASSLDRVGWEQYF.

The genes are TRBV15 and TRBJ1-1; tentatively, D is TRBD1 (6 bases). Trimming took 2 bases from V and 5 from J, leaving 15 bases between them. Germline CDR1 LNHNV, CDR2 YYDKDF (reference sequence). The CDR3 covers 15 residues. The CDR3: CATSRSTGRGTEAFF. CDR3 sequence (DNA): TGTGCCACCAGCAGATCTACAGGGAGGGGGACTGAAGCTTTCTTT.

The chain combines TRBV19 with TRBJ1-5; D may be TRBD1 (6 bases). This CDR3 comprises 16 residues. Germline V gene sequence: CDR1 LNHDA, CDR2 SQIVND (reference sequence). V lost 7 bases and J lost 1, with 17 bases in between. The CDR3 sequence: CASTPQGTISNQPQHF. The CDR3 DNA sequence: TGTGCCAGTACCCCACAGGGTACGATCAGCAATCAGCCCCAGCATTTT.

About this clonotype: A much more abundant neighbour one base away suggests this may be a read error. The chain recombines TRBV7-2 with TRBJ2-5, with D possibly matching TRBD2 (5 bases). The length of the CDR3 is 13 residues. Germline V gives CDR1 SGHTA, CDR2 FQGNSA. The chain's CDR3 is CASNLERRETQYF. The CDR3 region has the DNA TGTGCCAGCAACTTAGAGCGGAGGGAGACCCAGTACTTC.